The rows below give T cell receptor beta chains drawn from one sample of a study of blood T cell repertoires in COVID-19. Sequenced by immunoSEQ multiplex PCR; TCRdb stores in-frame clones only, minus some. Here the sample spans a few hundred thousand clones, about nine tenths being singletons. Material for sequencing was peripheral blood. These receptors all come from a woman in her twenties or thirties with COVID-19, enrolled during active disease. Each CDR3 is given with its conserved first and last residue. The D gene is left open where the match is weak. Expanded clones get a size class; other rows say once, few or many, or leave the size out.

j_gene: TRBJ2-5
v_gene: TRBV11-2
abundance: .
d_gene: TRBD1
CDR3nt: TGTGCCAGCAGCTTAGGGGGACAGGGATTAGGGGAGACCCAGTACTTC
CDR3aa: CASSLGGQGLGETQYF

j_gene: TRBJ1-2
v_gene: TRBV10-2
abundance: .
d_gene: .
CDR3nt: TGCGCCAGCAGTCCCATGAGGGACTCATACTATGGCTACACCTTC
CDR3aa: CASSPMRDSYYGYTF

j_gene: TRBJ1-3
v_gene: TRBV10-2
abundance: .
d_gene: .
CDR3nt: TGCGCCAGCAGTGCGAACCAGGGGTCCTCTGGAAACACCATATATTTT
CDR3aa: CASSANQGSSGNTIYF

j_gene: TRBJ2-7
v_gene: TRBV19
abundance: few
d_gene: TRBD1
CDR3nt: TGTGCCAGTAGTCGGACAGGGGGCGGGTACGAGCAGTACTTC
CDR3aa: CASSRTGGGYEQYF

j_gene: TRBJ2-5
v_gene: TRBV5-1
abundance: .
d_gene: TRBD1
CDR3nt: TGCGCCAGCAGCTTGTACCCCGGACAGGGCTCCAGGGAGACCCAGTACTTC
CDR3aa: CASSLYPGQGSRETQYF

j_gene: TRBJ1-1
v_gene: TRBV30
abundance: .
d_gene: .
CDR3nt: TGTGCCTGGGGGTCGGGGTGGACGGCTTTCTTT
CDR3aa: CAWGSGWTAFF

j_gene: TRBJ1-5
v_gene: TRBV3-1/TRBV3-2
abundance: .
d_gene: .
CDR3nt: TGTGCCAGCGAAGACAGCTATAGCAATCAGCCCCAGCATTTT
CDR3aa: CASEDSYSNQPQHF

j_gene: TRBJ2-7
v_gene: TRBV6-5
abundance: .
d_gene: TRBD1
CDR3nt: TGTGCCAGCAGTCACAGGGGGCTCTCCTACGAGCAGTACTTC
CDR3aa: CASSHRGLSYEQYF

j_gene: TRBJ1-5
v_gene: TRBV19
abundance: .
d_gene: TRBD1
CDR3nt: TGTGCCAGTAGCAACAGGGGGTGGGGGAGCAATCAGCCCCAGCATTTT
CDR3aa: CASSNRGWGSNQPQHF

j_gene: TRBJ1-1
v_gene: TRBV3-1/TRBV3-2
abundance: .
d_gene: .
CDR3nt: TGTGCCAGCAGCCACGCGGGCGGGAACACTGAAGCTTTCTTT
CDR3aa: CASSHAGGNTEAFF

j_gene: TRBJ2-2
v_gene: TRBV4-1
abundance: .
d_gene: .
CDR3nt: TGCGCCAGCGCTCCCGGACAGATGACCTGGGAGCTGTTTTTT
CDR3aa: CASAPGQMTWELFF

j_gene: TRBJ1-3
v_gene: TRBV7-6
abundance: .
d_gene: TRBD1
CDR3nt: TGTGCCAGCAGCCCGAGGACAGGTTTTTCTGGAAACACCATATATTTT
CDR3aa: CASSPRTGFSGNTIYF

j_gene: TRBJ1-2
v_gene: TRBV5-1
abundance: .
d_gene: TRBD1
CDR3nt: TGCGCCAGCAGACCAGGACAAGGGGGCCCCTATGGCTACACCTTC
CDR3aa: CASRPGQGGPYGYTF

j_gene: TRBJ1-1
v_gene: TRBV18
abundance: .
d_gene: .
CDR3nt: TGTGCCAGCTCTCTGGCGGGAGGCAACACTGAAGCTTTCTTT
CDR3aa: CASSLAGGNTEAFF

j_gene: TRBJ2-5
v_gene: TRBV18
abundance: once
d_gene: .
CDR3nt: TGTGCTAGCTCGCCGGGAGCAGAGACCCAGTACTTC
CDR3aa: CASSPGAETQYF

j_gene: TRBJ2-4
v_gene: TRBV10-2
abundance: .
d_gene: TRBD2
CDR3nt: TGCGCCAGCACCGCGACTAGCGGGGGGGCGAACATTCAGTACTTC
CDR3aa: CASTATSGGANIQYF

j_gene: TRBJ2-7
v_gene: TRBV21-1
abundance: .
d_gene: .
CDR3nt: TGTGCCAGCAGCCCACGACAGGAGCAGTACTTC
CDR3aa: CASSPRQEQYF

j_gene: TRBJ1-2
v_gene: TRBV13
abundance: .
d_gene: .
CDR3nt: TGTGCCAGCAGCATTGGACGGGGTAACTATGGCTACACCTTC
CDR3aa: CASSIGRGNYGYTF

j_gene: TRBJ1-2
v_gene: TRBV2
abundance: .
d_gene: .
CDR3nt: TGTGCCAGCAGACAGGGAGTAGACTATGGCTACACCTTC
CDR3aa: CASRQGVDYGYTF

j_gene: TRBJ2-7
v_gene: TRBV6-5
abundance: .
d_gene: .
CDR3nt: TGTGCCACCCCCAGCTGGGACTCCTCCTACGAGCAGTACTTC
CDR3aa: CATPSWDSSYEQYF

j_gene: TRBJ2-3
v_gene: TRBV4-2
abundance: .
d_gene: .
CDR3nt: TGTGCCAGCAGCCCCTCCGATCTAGCCACAGATACGCAGTATTTT
CDR3aa: CASSPSDLATDTQYF

j_gene: TRBJ1-1
v_gene: TRBV21-1
abundance: .
d_gene: .
CDR3nt: TGTGCCAGCCCACGTGACAGGGGGGATATTTTGGCGAACACTGAAGCTTTCTTT
CDR3aa: CASPRDRGDILANTEAFF

j_gene: TRBJ2-3
v_gene: TRBV19
abundance: .
d_gene: .
CDR3nt: TGTGCCAGTAGACCGGTTGGAGGATCCTTCCAGCAGTATTTT
CDR3aa: CASRPVGGSFQQYF

j_gene: TRBJ1-1
v_gene: TRBV19
abundance: .
d_gene: .
CDR3nt: TGTGCCAGTAGTGCGATGGACACCTTGAACACTGAAGCTTTCTTT
CDR3aa: CASSAMDTLNTEAFF

j_gene: TRBJ1-6
v_gene: TRBV6-5
abundance: once
d_gene: .
CDR3nt: TGTGCCAGCCTAGAAGTATCACCCCTCCACTTT
CDR3aa: CASLEVSPLHF

j_gene: TRBJ2-1
v_gene: TRBV7-8
abundance: .
d_gene: TRBD1
CDR3nt: TGTGCCAGCAGCTTACGACAGGGGGCAAGAAATGAGCAGTTCTTC
CDR3aa: CASSLRQGARNEQFF

j_gene: TRBJ1-3
v_gene: TRBV19
abundance: few
d_gene: .
CDR3nt: TGTGCCAGCCACCTTCAGTCTGGAAACACCATATATTTT
CDR3aa: CASHLQSGNTIYF

j_gene: TRBJ2-7
v_gene: TRBV11-2
abundance: .
d_gene: TRBD2
CDR3nt: TGTGCCAGCAGCTGGACTAGTCAAGGAACCTACGAGCAGTACTTC
CDR3aa: CASSWTSQGTYEQYF

j_gene: TRBJ1-2
v_gene: TRBV11-3
abundance: few
d_gene: .
CDR3nt: TGTGCCAGCAGCTTAGAGTCGGGCTATGGCTACACCTTC
CDR3aa: CASSLESGYGYTF

j_gene: TRBJ1-2
v_gene: TRBV5-1
abundance: .
d_gene: .
CDR3nt: TGCGCCAGCAGCTCCGGCGGGGGGAGGGTCGGCTACACCTTC
CDR3aa: CASSSGGGRVGYTF

j_gene: TRBJ1-1
v_gene: TRBV24-1
abundance: once
d_gene: TRBD1
CDR3nt: TGTGCCACCAGTGAGTGGGACAGGGCATTCCCTGAAGCTTTCTTT
CDR3aa: CATSEWDRAFPEAFF

j_gene: TRBJ2-2
v_gene: TRBV3-1/TRBV3-2
abundance: .
d_gene: .
CDR3nt: TGTGCCAGCAGCCCCCGCGTCATCAACACCGGGGAGCTGTTTTTT
CDR3aa: CASSPRVINTGELFF

j_gene: TRBJ2-5
v_gene: TRBV7-2
abundance: .
d_gene: TRBD2
CDR3nt: TGTGCCAGCAGCCTAGGATATCGAACGGGGGGGCAAGAGACCCAGTACTTC
CDR3aa: CASSLGYRTGGQETQYF